The sequence of this T cell receptor beta chain was determined in a study of Graves' ophthalmopathy and Graves' hyperthyroidism listed by TCRdb under 2018. About the study as a whole: Peripheral blood was collected at initial diagnosis, before any treatment. In six hyperthyroidism patients, the T-cell repertoire of thyroid tissue was compared with the T-cell repertoire of blood. The study used TCR beta repertoire signatures to distinguish Graves' ophthalmopathy from Graves' hyperthyroidism and to predict progression to ophthalmopathy. The roughly 99 discovery patients were divided at random into training and test sets in a 7:3 ratio. In total, approximately 130 blood samples were TCR-sequenced: 43 ophthalmopathy, 75 hyperthyroidism and approximately 17 hyperthyroidism-to-ophthalmopathy patients. Following sampling, methimazole starting at 30 mg daily was administered to hyperthyroidism patients, and high-dose intravenous methylprednisolone was administered to ophthalmopathy patients. To explore V-J signatures distinguishing ophthalmopathy from hyperthyroidism, a discovery set of roughly 98 patients (43 ophthalmopathy, about 57 stable hyperthyroidism) was enrolled. An independent validation cohort was composed of fewer than 20 hyperthyroidism patients and roughly 16 patients who later progressed from hyperthyroidism to ophthalmopathy. On the study overall, not on this receptor specifically: Among expanded thyroid clonotypes with frequency above 0.001, most also showed up in blood, which suggests that blood repertoires may reflect the thyroid immune response. In validation, the model predicted ophthalmopathy progression with 70.59% sensitivity and about 73% specificity; 12 predicted patients were CT-confirmed with GO in a median of 6.5 months. The 13-signature model separated ophthalmopathy from stable hyperthyroidism with 85% to 90% sensitivity and less than 83% specificity in cross-validation, and 80%/75% in the test set. Sample size was not statistically predetermined, and group allocation was not concealed from the investigators.

A patient counted as having stable hyperthyroidism if there was no progression to ophthalmopathy within 18 months of follow-up. Patients with hyperthyroidism were aged 18 to 65 years, had been newly diagnosed, and had a disease duration of less than 2 months. Anyone with other autoimmune diseases, uncontrolled infections, pregnancy or lactation was excluded from the study. Diagnosis relied on clinical symptoms, serum thyroxine, TRAb, thyroid ultrasound and orbital computed tomography. Ficoll-Paque density gradient centrifugation was used to isolate PBMCs from about 10 ml of fresh peripheral blood. Total RNA was extracted using Trizol reagent, and RNA quality was checked on an Agilent 2100 Bioanalyzer. The CDR3 measures 13 amino acids from cysteine to phenylalanine. Only the CDR3 portion is preserved as DNA: 39 bases, with reading frame beginning at the first base. Deletion took 6 bases off V and 2 bases off J, with a span of 13 bases between the germline ends. According to the germline V gene, CDR1 reads SQVTM and CDR2 reads ANQGSEA.

For repertoire sequencing, the TCR beta CDR3 regions were amplified from RNA transcripts. HTBI primers and the Qiagen OneStep RT-PCR kit were used in a first-round RT-PCR, which was followed by a second-round multiplex PCR, size selection and purification. Libraries were sequenced on an Illumina HiSeq2000 using paired-end 100 bp reads. On the study's bioinformatics: SOAPnuke was used to process the reads, throwing out any read that had adapters, had uncalled bases, had a mean Phred below 15, or lacked an exact constant-primer or identifier match. High-quality paired reads were merged with COPE v1.2.5. Each unique nucleotide sequence was defined as a clonotype, and clonotypes were aligned to IMGT TRB V, D and J references with MiTCR v1.1. The analysis was limited to V-J combinations with a frequency above 0.0001, which together covered 98% to 99.2% of repertoires. For each V-J combination, a TCR clonal expansion and chaos score was defined as the ratio of F50 clonal expansion to chaos observed in the TCRdist matrix. Features were reduced by Welch's t-statistics and random forest to more than 10 V-J combinations, which fed a naive Bayes classifier. Thyroid-blood repertoire similarity was quantified with the Morisita-Horn index. TCRdb took the public reads, trimmed them with fastp at Q25, ran MiXCR for clone calling and kept in-frame beta chains. Each CDR3 protein appears once, grouped with its most common genes and DNA. TCRdb, not the original authors, processed these V and J calls. A total of about 620,000 distinct CDR3 sequences appear in this sample, about 24% of them only once. Together, the top ten hold approximately 6.9% of the sample.

Ten or more counts support this clonotype. Its target antigen remains unknown. Base qualities are missing; no much larger clone stands one base away. The chain employs TRBV29-1 and TRBJ1-2; a confident D gene designation cannot be given. The specimen sequenced was peripheral blood. This sequence originates from a woman under 30 with stable Graves' hyperthyroidism. Some clones in this sample may be carry-over from other donors' samples. Donor details come from another sample of the same person, matched by shared clones. The CDR3 region has the sequence CSVTPIWNYGYTF. The DNA sequence reads TGCAGCGTCACCCCCATATGGAACTATGGCTACACCTTC.